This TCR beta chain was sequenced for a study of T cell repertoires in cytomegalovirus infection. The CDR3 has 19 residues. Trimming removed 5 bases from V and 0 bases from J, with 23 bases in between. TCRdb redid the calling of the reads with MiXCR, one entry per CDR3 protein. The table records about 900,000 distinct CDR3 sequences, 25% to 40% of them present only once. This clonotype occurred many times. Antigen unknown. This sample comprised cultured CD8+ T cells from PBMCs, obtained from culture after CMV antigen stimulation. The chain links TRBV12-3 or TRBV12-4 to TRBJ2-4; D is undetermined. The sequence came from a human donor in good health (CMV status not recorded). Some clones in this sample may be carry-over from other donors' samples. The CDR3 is CASSGLGSSVAGAKNIQYF. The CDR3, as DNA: TGTGCCAGCAGTGGCTTGGGCTCTTCCGTCGCCGGAGCCAAAAACATTCAGTACTTC.